Listed below are T cell receptor beta chains from one sample, sequenced in a study of regulatory T cells in long-lasting Graves disease. TCRdb itself ran the multiplex PCR reads through MiXCR, one entry per CDR3 protein. The table shows roughly 510,000 distinct CDR3 sequences, with 15% to 20% occurring only once. The sample was also linked to a second study, of T cells in Graves' hyperthyroidism and ophthalmopathy.

The input for sequencing was peripheral blood mononuclear cells (PBMCs), taken at new diagnosis, from a patient treated with antithyroid drugs. These receptors were collected from a man between 18 and 29 years old with Graves disease. Each CDR3 is given with its conserved first and last residue. The order of the fields is V gene, CDR3 protein.

TRBV6-5 | CASSSSADNYGYTF
TRBV14 | CASSQDASNYGYTF
TRBV27 | CASSLSQSSIYTDTQYF
TRBV4-1 | CASRPDPILGSYEQYF
TRBV10-3 | CAARRGLKEGGEQFF
TRBV18 | CASSPRYSDPVEGYTF
TRBV5-1 | CASSFTGIEQYF
TRBV28 | CASSSRRADPRSYEQCF
TRBV5-1 | CASSLGLAGFTTYEQYF
TRBV2 | CASSERSSGRGTDTQYF
TRBV2 | CASRIDRVGQPQHF
TRBV28 | CASSPRVGNAGVLSYEQFF
TRBV5-5 | CASSLTRTAFTQYF
TRBV14 | CASSQVVGVGYTF
TRBV28 | CASKLAGGGGNTGELFF
TRBV20-1 | CSASIAGDGTDTQYF
TRBV6-1 | CASTQPGSGQPQHF
TRBV2 | CASRESSPLHF
TRBV6-1 | CASIKVTGIADKQFF
TRBV12-3/TRBV12-4 | CASSLTGWDRAMNTEAFF
TRBV3-1 | CASGPDLVGPAEAFF
TRBV7-8 | CASSLERWGFGSYTF
TRBV28 | CASSPPGGPNYGYTF
TRBV3-1 | CASSQGGNRATDTQYF
TRBV9 | CASSVDGAGDTQYF
TRBV5-1 | CASSLFGGPQGTGELFF